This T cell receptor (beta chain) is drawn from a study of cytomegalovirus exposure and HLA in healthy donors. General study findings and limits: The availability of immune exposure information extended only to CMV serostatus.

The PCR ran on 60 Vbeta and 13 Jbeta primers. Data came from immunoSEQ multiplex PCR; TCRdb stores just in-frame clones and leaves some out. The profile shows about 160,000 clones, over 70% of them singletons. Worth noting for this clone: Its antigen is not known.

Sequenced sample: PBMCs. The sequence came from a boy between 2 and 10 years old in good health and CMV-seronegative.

In nucleotides, the CDR3 is TGTGCCAGCAGTTGGGGACAGGGCTCTGGAAACACCATATATTTT. This codes for CASSWGQGSGNTIYF. This sequence joins TRBV6-5 and TRBJ1-3; TRBD1 aligns across 9 bases. Germline assignment: CDR1 MNHEY and CDR2 SVGAGI. The CDR3 loop spans 15 amino acids. Losses at the gene ends were 4 bases for V and 0 bases for J; bases not matched to a gene: 1.